This T cell receptor beta chain came from a study of blood T cell repertoires in COVID-19. Study overall: Nucleic acid was either cDNA or gDNA, and it came from T cells, B-cell-depleted T cells, or PBMCs.

The table lists this clone with many counts. The J segment lost 8 bases and the V segment lost 5 bases, leaving 4 bases of the junction unmatched. The CDR3 has 14 amino acids. Germline V gene data show CDR1 as SEHNR and CDR2 as FQNEAQ (reference sequence). Profiled with immunoSEQ multiplex PCR; TCRdb holds only in-frame clones, not every one. The profile shows some 260,000 clones, around 80% of them singletons. This clonotype was obtained from a woman aged 40 to 50 with active or convalescent COVID-19. The rearrangement uses TRBV7-9 and TRBJ1-4, with 11 bases matching TRBD1. Source material: peripheral blood. The CDR3: CASSAGTGGEKLFF. The CDR3 DNA is TGTGCCAGCAGCGCCGGGACAGGGGGAGAAAAACTGTTTTTT.